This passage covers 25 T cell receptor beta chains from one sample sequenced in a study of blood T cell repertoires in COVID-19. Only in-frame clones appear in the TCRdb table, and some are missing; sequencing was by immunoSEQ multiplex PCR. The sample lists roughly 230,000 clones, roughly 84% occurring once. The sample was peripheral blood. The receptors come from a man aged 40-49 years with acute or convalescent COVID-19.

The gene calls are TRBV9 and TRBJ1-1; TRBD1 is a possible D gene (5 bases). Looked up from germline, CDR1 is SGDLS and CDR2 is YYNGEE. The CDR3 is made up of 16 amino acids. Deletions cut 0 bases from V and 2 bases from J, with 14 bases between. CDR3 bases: TGTGCCAGCAGCGTAGGCCAGGGTGTAGGAAACACTGAAGCTTTCTTT. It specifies CASSVGQGVGNTEAFF.

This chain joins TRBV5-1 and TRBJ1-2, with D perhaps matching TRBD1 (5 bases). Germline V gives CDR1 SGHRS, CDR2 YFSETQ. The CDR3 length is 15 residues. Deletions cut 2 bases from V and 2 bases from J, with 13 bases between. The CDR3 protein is CASSFQGNTNYGYTF. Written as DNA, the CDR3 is TGCGCCAGCAGCTTTCAGGGAAATACAAACTATGGCTACACCTTC.

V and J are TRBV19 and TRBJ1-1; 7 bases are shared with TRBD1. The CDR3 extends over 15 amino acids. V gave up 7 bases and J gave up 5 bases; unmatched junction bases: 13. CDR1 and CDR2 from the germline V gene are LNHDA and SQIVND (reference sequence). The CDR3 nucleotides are TGTGCCAGTACCTCCCGGGCTGCAGGGGGGACTGAAGCTTTCTTT. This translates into CASTSRAAGGTEAFF.

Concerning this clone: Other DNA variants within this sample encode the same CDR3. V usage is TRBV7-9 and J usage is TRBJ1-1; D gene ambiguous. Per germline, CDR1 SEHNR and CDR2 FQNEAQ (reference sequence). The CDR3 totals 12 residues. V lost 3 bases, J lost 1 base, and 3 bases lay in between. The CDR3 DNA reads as TGTGCCAGCAGCTTCCAGAACACTGAAGCTTTCTTT. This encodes CASSFQNTEAFF.

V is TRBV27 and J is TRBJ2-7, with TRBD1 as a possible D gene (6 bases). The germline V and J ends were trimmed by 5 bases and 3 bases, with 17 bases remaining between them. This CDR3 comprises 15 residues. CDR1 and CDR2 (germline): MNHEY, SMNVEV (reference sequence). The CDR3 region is CASSSLRGLHYEQYF. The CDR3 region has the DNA TGTGCCAGCAGTAGCCTCAGGGGTCTCCACTACGAGCAGTACTTC.

The CDR3, as DNA: TGTGCCAGCACCTCGACAGGGGGGAGCTACGAGCAGTACTTC. Amino acids: CASTSTGGSYEQYF. The gene calls are TRBV6-5 and TRBJ2-7, with 9 nucleotides matching TRBD1. V lost 7 bases, J lost 3 bases, and 7 bases stayed unmatched. The CDR3 has 14 residues. The V gene's germline CDR1 is MNHEY and CDR2 SVGAGI.

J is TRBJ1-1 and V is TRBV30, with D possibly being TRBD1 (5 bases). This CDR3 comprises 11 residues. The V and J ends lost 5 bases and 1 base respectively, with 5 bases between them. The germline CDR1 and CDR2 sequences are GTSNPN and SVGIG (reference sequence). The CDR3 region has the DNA TGTGCCTGGGACAGGAACACTGAAGCTTTCTTT. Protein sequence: CAWDRNTEAFF.

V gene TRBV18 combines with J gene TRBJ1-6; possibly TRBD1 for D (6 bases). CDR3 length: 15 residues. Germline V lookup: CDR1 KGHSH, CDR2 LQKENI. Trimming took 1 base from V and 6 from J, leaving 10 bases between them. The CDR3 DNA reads TGTGCCAGCTCACCACTGGGGGCGGGTAATTCACCCCTCCACTTT. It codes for CASSPLGAGNSPLHF.

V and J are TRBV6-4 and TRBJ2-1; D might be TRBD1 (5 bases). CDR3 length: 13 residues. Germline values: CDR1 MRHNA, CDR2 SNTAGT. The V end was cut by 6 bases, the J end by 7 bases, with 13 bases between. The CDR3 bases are TGTGCCAGCAGCCCCCTGAACAGGAATGAGCAGTTCTTC. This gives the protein CASSPLNRNEQFF.

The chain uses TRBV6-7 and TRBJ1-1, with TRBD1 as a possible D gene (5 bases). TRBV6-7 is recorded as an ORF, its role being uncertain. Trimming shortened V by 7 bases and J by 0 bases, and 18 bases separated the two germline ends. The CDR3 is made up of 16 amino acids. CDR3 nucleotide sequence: TGTGCCAGCACCCAGGGAAAGGGAAAAATGAACACTGAAGCTTTCTTT. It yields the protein CASTQGKGKMNTEAFF.

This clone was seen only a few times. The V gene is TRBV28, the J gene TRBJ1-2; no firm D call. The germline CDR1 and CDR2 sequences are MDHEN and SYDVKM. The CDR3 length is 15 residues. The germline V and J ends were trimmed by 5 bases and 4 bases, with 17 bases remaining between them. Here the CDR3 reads CASSTNIGPLYGYTF. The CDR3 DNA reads TGTGCCAGCAGTACGAATATTGGCCCCCTCTATGGCTACACCTTC.

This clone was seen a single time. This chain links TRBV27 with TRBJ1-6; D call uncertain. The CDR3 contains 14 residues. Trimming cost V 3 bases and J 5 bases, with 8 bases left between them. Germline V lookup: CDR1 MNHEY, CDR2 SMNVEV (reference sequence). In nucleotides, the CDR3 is TGTGCCAGCAGTTTGGGGAGGAATAATTCACCCCTCCACTTT. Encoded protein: CASSLGRNNSPLHF.

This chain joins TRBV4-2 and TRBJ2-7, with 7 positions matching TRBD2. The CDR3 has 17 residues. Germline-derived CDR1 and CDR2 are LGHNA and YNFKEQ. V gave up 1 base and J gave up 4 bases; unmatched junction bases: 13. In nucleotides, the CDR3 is TGTGCCAGCAGCCAAGGTAGGCTAGCGGAAGGCGGGTACGAGCAGTACTTC. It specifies CASSQGRLAEGGYEQYF.

The CDR3 DNA reads as TGCGCCAGCAGCTTGGAAATCCCTCCCGGGGACGAGCAGTACTTC. Residues: CASSLEIPPGDEQYF. The chain joins TRBV5-1 to TRBJ2-7, with D tentatively TRBD2 (5 bases). Looked up from germline, CDR1 is SGHRS and CDR2 is YFSETQ. Trimming left V 0 bases short and J 5 bases short, with 15 bases between. The CDR3 is made up of 15 amino acids.

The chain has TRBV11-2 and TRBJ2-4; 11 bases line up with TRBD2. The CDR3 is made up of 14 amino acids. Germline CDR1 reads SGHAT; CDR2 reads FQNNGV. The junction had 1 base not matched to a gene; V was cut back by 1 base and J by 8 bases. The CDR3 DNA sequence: TGTGCCAGCAGCTTAGTAGCGGGGGGGGACATTCAGTACTTC. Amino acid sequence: CASSLVAGGDIQYF.

In nucleotides, the CDR3 is TGTGCCAGCAGCGCGTCCGGGACAGGGGGCGCATTTGGAAACACCATATATTTT. Translation gives CASSASGTGGAFGNTIYF. The chain uses TRBV9 and TRBJ1-3, with TRBD1 identical over 12 bases. There are 18 residues in the CDR3. The ends lost 3 bases at V and 3 bases at J; junction bases unmatched: 10. Germline CDR1 and CDR2: SGDLS and YYNGEE.

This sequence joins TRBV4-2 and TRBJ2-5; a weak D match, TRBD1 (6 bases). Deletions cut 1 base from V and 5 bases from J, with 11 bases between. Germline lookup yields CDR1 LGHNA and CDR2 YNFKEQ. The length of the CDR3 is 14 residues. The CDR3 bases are TGTGCCAGCAGCCAAGGCCGGACAGTCGAGACCCAGTACTTC. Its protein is CASSQGRTVETQYF.

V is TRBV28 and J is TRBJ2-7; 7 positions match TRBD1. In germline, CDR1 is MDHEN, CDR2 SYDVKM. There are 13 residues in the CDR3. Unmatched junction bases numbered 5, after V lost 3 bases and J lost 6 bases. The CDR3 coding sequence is TGTGCCAGCAGTTTGTACAGGGGTTTCGAGCAGTACTTC. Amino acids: CASSLYRGFEQYF.

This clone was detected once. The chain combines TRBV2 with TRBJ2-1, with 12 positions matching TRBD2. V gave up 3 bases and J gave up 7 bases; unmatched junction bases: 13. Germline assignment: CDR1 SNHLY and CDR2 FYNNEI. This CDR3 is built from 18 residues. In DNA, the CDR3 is TGTGCCAGCAGTGATGGCAGGCTGGGACTAGCGGGTCGGAATGAGCAGTTCTTC. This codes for CASSDGRLGLAGRNEQFF.

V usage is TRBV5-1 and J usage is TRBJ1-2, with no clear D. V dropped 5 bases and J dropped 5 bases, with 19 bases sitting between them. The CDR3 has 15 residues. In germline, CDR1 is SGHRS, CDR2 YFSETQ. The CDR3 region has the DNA TGCGCCAGCAGACTGGCGGGGAGCCAAGATTATGGCTACACCTTC. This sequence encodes CASRLAGSQDYGYTF.

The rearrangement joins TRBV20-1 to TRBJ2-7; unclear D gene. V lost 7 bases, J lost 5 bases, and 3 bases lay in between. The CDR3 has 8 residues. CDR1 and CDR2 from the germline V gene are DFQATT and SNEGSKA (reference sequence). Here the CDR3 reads CSVNEQYF. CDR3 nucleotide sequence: TGCAGTGTCAACGAGCAGTACTTC.

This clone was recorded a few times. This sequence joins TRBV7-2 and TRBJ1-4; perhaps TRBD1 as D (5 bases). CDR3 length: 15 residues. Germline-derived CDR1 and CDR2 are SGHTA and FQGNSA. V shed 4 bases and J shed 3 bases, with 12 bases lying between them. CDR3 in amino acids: CASSSRVSANEKLFF. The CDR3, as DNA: TGTGCCAGCAGCTCCAGGGTTTCAGCTAATGAAAAACTGTTTTTT. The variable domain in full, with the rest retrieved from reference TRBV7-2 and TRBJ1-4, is GAGVSQSPSNKVTEKGKDVELRCDPISGHTALYWYRQSLGQGLEFLIYFQGNSAPDKSGLPSDRFSAERTGGSVSTLTIQRTQQEDSAVYLCASSSRVSANEKLFFGSGTQLSVL.

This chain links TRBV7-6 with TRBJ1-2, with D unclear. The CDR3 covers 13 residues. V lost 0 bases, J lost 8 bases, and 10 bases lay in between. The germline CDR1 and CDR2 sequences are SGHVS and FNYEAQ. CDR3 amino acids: CASSLARGEGYTF. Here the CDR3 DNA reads TGTGCCAGCAGCTTAGCTCGTGGGGAGGGCTACACCTTC.

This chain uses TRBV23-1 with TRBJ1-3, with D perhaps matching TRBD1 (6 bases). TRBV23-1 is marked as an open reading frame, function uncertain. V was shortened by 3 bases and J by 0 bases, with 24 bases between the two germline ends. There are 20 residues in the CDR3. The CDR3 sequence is CASSHSPPGLQGHSGNTIYF. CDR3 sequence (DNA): TGCGCCAGCAGTCATAGTCCCCCCGGCCTTCAGGGACACTCTGGAAACACCATATATTTT.

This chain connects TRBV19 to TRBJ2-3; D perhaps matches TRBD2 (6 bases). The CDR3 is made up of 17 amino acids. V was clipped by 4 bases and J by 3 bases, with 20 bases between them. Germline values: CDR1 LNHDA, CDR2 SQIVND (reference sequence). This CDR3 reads CASSTWDGSGITDTQYF. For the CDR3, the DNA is TGTGCCAGTAGTACCTGGGATGGTAGCGGAATAACAGATACGCAGTATTTT.